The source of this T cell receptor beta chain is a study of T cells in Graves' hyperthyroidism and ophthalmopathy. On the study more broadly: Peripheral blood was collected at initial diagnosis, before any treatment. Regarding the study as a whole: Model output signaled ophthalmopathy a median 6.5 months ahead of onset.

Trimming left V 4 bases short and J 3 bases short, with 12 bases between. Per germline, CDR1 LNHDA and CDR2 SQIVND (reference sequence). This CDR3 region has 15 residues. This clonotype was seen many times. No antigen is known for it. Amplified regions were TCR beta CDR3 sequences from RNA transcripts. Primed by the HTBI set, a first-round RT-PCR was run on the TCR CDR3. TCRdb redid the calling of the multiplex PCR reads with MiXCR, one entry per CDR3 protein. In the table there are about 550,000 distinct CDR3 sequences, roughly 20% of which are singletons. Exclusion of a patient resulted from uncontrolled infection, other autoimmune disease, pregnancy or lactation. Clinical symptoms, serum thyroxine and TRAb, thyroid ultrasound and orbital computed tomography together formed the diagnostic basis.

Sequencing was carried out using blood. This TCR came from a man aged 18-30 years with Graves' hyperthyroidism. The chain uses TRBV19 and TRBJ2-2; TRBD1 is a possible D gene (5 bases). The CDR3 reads CASSSRESDTGELFF. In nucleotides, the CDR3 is TGTGCCAGTAGTAGCAGGGAATCGGACACCGGGGAGCTGTTTTTT.